A selection of T cell receptor beta chains follows, all from one sample in a study of blood T cell repertoires in COVID-19. Produced via immunoSEQ multiplex PCR; TCRdb's table is partial and in-frame only. The sample records about 150,000 clones, about 89% being singletons. Sequencing input: peripheral blood. All receptors come from a man aged 55 to 70 with active or convalescent COVID-19. The CDR3 runs from the conserved cysteine through the conserved F or W. Fields, in order: V gene, CDR3 length, D gene, clone size, J gene, CDR3 protein, CDR3 DNA. A D gene is named only where the DNA matches it firmly. Not every row has a clone size; where given, it reads once, few, many or a size class.

TRBV7-9	15	TRBD2	once	TRBJ2-1	CASSPVASGHNEQFF	TGTGCCAGCAGCCCCGTAGCTAGCGGACACAATGAGCAGTTCTTC
TRBV10-3	13	TRBD1	few	TRBJ2-1	CAIRDRGLFEQFF	TGTGCCATCAGGGACAGGGGGCTTTTTGAGCAGTTCTTC
TRBV5-5	15	TRBD1	NA	TRBJ2-7	CASSLGPGQGYEQYF	TGTGCCAGCAGCTTGGGGCCGGGACAGGGCTACGAGCAGTACTTC
TRBV28	13	TRBD1	NA	TRBJ1-1	CASSLLDRDWAFF	TGTGCCAGCAGCCTTCTGGACAGGGATTGGGCTTTCTTT
TRBV4-3	15	TRBD2	NA	TRBJ2-3	CASSPSGGLTDTQYF	TGCGCCAGCAGCCCTAGCGGGGGCCTCACAGATACGCAGTATTTT
TRBV6-5	15	NA	NA	TRBJ1-3	CASSSYRNSGNTIYF	TGTGCCAGCAGTTCATACAGGAACTCTGGAAACACCATATATTTT
TRBV6-2/TRBV6-3	14	TRBD1	NA	TRBJ1-1	CASSRDSMNTEAFF	TGTGCCAGCAGTCGGGACAGCATGAACACTGAAGCTTTCTTT
TRBV28	17	TRBD2	NA	TRBJ2-6	CASSSPSGRNGANVLTF	TGTGCCAGCAGTTCCCCTAGCGGGAGGAATGGGGCCAACGTCCTGACTTTC
TRBV9	14	TRBD1	NA	TRBJ1-5	CASSARDRNQPQHF	TGTGCCAGCAGCGCCCGGGACAGAAATCAGCCCCAGCATTTT
TRBV7-7	17	TRBD2	NA	TRBJ2-2	CASSLGAASGSGGELFF	TGTGCTAGCAGCTTAGGGGCCGCTAGCGGGTCAGGAGGGGAGCTGTTTTTT
TRBV5-8	18	TRBD1	NA	TRBJ1-5	CASSLVATGGFSNQPQHF	TGTGCCAGCAGCTTGGTGGCGACAGGGGGTTTCAGCAATCAGCCCCAGCATTTT